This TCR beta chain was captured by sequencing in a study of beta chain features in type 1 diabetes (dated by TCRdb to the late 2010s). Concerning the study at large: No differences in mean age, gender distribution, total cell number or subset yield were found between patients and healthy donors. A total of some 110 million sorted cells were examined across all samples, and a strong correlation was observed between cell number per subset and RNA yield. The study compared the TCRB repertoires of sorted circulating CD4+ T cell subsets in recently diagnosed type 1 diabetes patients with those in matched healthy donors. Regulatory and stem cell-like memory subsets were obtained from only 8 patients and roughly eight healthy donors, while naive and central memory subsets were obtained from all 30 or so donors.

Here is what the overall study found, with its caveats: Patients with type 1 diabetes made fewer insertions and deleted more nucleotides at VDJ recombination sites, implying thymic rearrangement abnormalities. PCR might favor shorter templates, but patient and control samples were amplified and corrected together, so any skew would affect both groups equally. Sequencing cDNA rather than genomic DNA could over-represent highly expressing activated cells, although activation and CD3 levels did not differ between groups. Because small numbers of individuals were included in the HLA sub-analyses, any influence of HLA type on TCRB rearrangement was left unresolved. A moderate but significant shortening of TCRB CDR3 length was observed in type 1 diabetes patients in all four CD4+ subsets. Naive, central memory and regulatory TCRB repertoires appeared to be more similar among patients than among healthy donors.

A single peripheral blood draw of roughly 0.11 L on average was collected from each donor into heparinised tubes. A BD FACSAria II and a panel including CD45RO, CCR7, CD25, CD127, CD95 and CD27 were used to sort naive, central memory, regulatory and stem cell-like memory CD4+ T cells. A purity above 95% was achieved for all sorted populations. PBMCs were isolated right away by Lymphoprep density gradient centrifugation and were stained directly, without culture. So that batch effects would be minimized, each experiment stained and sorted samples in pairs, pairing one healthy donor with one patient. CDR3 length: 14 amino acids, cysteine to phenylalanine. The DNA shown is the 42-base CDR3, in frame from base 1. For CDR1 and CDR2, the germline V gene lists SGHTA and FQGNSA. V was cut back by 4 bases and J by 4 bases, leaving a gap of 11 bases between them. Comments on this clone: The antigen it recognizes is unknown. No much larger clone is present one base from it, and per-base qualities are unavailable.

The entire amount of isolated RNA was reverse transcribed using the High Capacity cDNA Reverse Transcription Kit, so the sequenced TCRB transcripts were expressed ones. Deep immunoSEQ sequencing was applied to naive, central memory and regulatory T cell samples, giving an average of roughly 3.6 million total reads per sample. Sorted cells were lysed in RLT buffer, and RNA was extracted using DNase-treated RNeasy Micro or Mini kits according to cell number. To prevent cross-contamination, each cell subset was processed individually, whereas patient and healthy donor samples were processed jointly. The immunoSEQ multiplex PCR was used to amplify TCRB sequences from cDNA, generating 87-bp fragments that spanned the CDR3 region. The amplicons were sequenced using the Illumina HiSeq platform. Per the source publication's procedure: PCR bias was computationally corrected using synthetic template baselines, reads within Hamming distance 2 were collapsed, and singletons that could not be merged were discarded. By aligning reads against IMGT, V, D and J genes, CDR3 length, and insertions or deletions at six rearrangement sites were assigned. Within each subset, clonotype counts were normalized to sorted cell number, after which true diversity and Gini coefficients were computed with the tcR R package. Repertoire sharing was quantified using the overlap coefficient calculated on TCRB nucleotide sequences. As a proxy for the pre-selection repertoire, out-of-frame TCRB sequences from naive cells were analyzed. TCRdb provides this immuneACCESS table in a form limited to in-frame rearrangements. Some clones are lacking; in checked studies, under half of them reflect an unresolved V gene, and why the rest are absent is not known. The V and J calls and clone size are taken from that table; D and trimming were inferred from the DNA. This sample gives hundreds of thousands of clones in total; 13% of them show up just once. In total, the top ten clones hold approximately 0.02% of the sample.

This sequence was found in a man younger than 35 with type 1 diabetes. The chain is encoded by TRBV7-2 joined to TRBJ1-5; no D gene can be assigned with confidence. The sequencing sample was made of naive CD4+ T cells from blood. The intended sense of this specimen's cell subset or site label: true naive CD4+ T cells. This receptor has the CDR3 CASSSGRINQPQHF. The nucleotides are TGTGCCAGCAGCTCAGGACGGATTAATCAGCCCCAGCATTTT.